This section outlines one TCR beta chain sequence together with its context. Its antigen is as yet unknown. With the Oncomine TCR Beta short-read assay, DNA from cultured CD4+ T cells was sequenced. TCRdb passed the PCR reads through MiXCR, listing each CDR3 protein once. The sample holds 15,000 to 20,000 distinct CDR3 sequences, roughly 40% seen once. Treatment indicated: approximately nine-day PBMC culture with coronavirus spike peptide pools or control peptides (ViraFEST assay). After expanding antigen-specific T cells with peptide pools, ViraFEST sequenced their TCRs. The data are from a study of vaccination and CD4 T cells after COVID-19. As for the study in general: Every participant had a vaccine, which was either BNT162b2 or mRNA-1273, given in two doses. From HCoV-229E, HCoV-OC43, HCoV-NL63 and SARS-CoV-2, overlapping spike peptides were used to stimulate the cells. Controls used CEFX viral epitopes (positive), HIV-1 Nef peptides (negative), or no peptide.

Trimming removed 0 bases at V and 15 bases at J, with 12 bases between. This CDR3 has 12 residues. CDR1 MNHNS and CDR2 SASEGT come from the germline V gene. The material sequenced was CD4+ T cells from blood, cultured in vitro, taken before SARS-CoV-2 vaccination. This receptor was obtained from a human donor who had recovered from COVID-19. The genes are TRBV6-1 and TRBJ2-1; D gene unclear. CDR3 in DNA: TGTGCCAGCAGTGAAGCGGGAAGGGATCGGTTCTTC. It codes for CASSEAGRDRFF.